The 14 T cell receptor beta chains below were found in one sample sequenced in a study of T cell responses to AZD1222 COVID-19 vaccine. TCRdb's table, derived via immunoSEQ multiplex PCR, lists solely in-frame clones and lacks some. The data contain some 120,000 clones, approximately 90% of them singletons. The source material was peripheral blood, sampled on day 0 of AZD1222 vaccination. The receptors come from an adult in good health.

V and J are TRBV19 and TRBJ2-7, with 9 bases lining up with TRBD2. Germline trimming cut 4 bases from V and 7 bases from J; bases unmatched to any gene: 8. The germline gives CDR1 LNHDA, CDR2 SQIVND (reference sequence). CDR3 length equals 14 residues. The CDR3 reads CASSRTSGRPEQYF. CDR3 nucleotides: TGTGCCAGTAGTAGAACTAGCGGGCGTCCGGAGCAGTACTTC.

The chain employs TRBV4-1 and TRBJ1-5; 9 nucleotides agree with TRBD1. The CDR3 length is 19 residues. Germline V gene data show CDR1 as MGHRA and CDR2 as YSYEKL. The V and J ends lost 1 base and 1 base, in that order; junction bases with no gene match: 11. The CDR3 DNA is TGCGCCAGCAGCCAAGCCCTCACAGGGGGCTGGGGGAGCAATCAGCCCCAGCATTTT. It encodes CASSQALTGGWGSNQPQHF.

This sequence joins TRBV27 and TRBJ2-4; the match to TRBD1 covers 7 bases. V was clipped by 7 bases and J by 15 bases; unmatched bases: 9. Germline assignment: CDR1 MNHEY and CDR2 SMNVEV (reference sequence). This CDR3 spans 11 amino acids. DNA of the CDR3: TGTGCCAGCATCATCCGGGACAGTGGGTACTTC. Encoded protein: CASIIRDSGYF.

The table lists this clone with a few counts. The chain is built from TRBV10-3 and TRBJ2-6; D is ambiguous. The CDR3 contains 15 residues. Germline V gene data show CDR1 as ENHRY and CDR2 as SYGVKD. Trimming removed 0 bases from V and 2 bases from J, with 5 bases in between. The CDR3 coding sequence is TGTGCCATCAGTGAGTCGGCCCCTGGGGCCAACGTCCTGACTTTC. Encoded protein: CAISESAPGANVLTF.

This chain connects TRBV6-2 or TRBV6-3 to TRBJ2-7, with TRBD2 matching over 7 bases. Germline trimming cut 2 bases from V and 3 bases from J; bases unmatched to any gene: 4. CDR1 and CDR2 (germline): MNHEY, SVGEGT. This CDR3 is built from 14 residues. CDR3 sequence reads: CASSYREGSYEQYF. The CDR3 bases are TGTGCCAGCAGTTACAGGGAGGGGAGCTACGAGCAGTACTTC.

The chain carries TRBV7-8 and TRBJ2-7; D is perhaps TRBD1 or TRBD2 (5 bases each). Per the germline V gene, CDR1 is SGHVS and CDR2 is FQNEAQ. The CDR3 runs to 12 residues. V shed 3 bases and J shed 6 bases, with 9 bases lying between them. The DNA of the CDR3 is TGTGCCAGCAGCTTCCCTGGGGGCGAGCAGTACTTC. As protein: CASSFPGGEQYF.

This chain uses TRBV6-1 with TRBJ2-7, with 7 bases lining up with TRBD2. The germline gives CDR1 MNHNS, CDR2 SASEGT. With 0 bases clipped from V and 8 bases from J, the junction kept 13 bases outside the gene matches. The CDR3 contains 16 residues. The CDR3 region is CASSEAGGARVDKQYF. CDR3 sequence (DNA): TGTGCCAGCAGTGAAGCGGGAGGGGCGCGGGTGGATAAGCAGTACTTC.

The chain has TRBV4-1 and TRBJ1-1; D call uncertain. The CDR3 is 16 amino acids. V lost 0 bases to trimming and J lost 0 bases, with 11 bases between them. Germline V lookup: CDR1 MGHRA, CDR2 YSYEKL. The CDR3: CASSQDTHRLNTEAFF. In DNA form, the CDR3 reads TGCGCCAGCAGCCAAGATACGCATCGGCTGAACACTGAAGCTTTCTTT.

The chain has TRBV11-2 and TRBJ2-7; 12 bases agree with TRBD2. After removal of 2 bases from V and 7 bases from J, the junction contained 3 bases not matched to a gene. The CDR3 is 14 residues long. The V gene's germline CDR1 is SGHAT and CDR2 FQNNGV. CDR3 sequence reads: CASSLTGLAGEQYF. The CDR3 DNA follows: TGTGCCAGCAGCTTAACAGGACTAGCGGGGGAGCAGTACTTC.

The chain combines TRBV18 with TRBJ1-2; D is unclear. This CDR3 comprises 15 residues. The V gene lost 2 bases and the J gene lost 0 bases, with 10 bases spanning the gap. CDR1 and CDR2 (germline): KGHSH, LQKENI. The CDR3 here is CASSPTGRANYGYTF. DNA for the CDR3: TGTGCCAGCTCACCAACCGGCAGAGCTAACTATGGCTACACCTTC.

V usage is TRBV12-5 and J usage is TRBJ1-2, with 7 nucleotides matching TRBD1. Germline CDR1 is LGHNT and CDR2 is FRNRAP. V was clipped by 0 bases and J by 1 base; unmatched bases: 11. CDR3 size: 18 residues. CDR3 coding DNA: TGTGCTAGTGGTTTGGTAATCGGACAGGCCGTAGATAACTATGGCTACACCTTC. It yields the protein CASGLVIGQAVDNYGYTF.

The chain recombines TRBV27 with TRBJ2-3; D gene uncertain. Germline loops: CDR1 MNHEY, CDR2 SMNVEV (reference sequence). V lost 6 bases to trimming and J lost 1 base, with 17 bases between them. The CDR3 loop spans 16 amino acids. The CDR3 DNA is TGTGCCAGCAGCCGGGTGGTAGCCCGGGGCACAGATACGCAGTATTTT. Amino acids: CASSRVVARGTDTQYF.

The rearrangement links TRBV6-4 to TRBJ2-1; perhaps TRBD1 as D (6 bases). V was trimmed by 2 bases and J by 0 bases, leaving 11 bases between them. CDR3 length: 16 residues. Germline V gene data show CDR1 as MRHNA and CDR2 as SNTAGT. The CDR3 loop is CASSDGDKSSYNEQFF. CDR3 DNA sequence: TGTGCCAGCAGTGACGGGGACAAGAGCTCCTACAATGAGCAGTTCTTC.

V gene TRBV9 combines with J gene TRBJ2-3; 14 bases are shared with TRBD2. Germline assignment: CDR1 SGDLS and CDR2 YYNGEE. The CDR3 runs 18 residues. With V trimmed by 4 bases and J by 5 bases, 12 bases remained unmatched. The CDR3 DNA reads TGTGCCAGCAGCCCAGCCGGGACTAGCGGGAGAAAAGGAGATACGCAGTATTTT. It encodes CASSPAGTSGRKGDTQYF.